The sequence of this T cell receptor beta chain was determined in a study of blood T cell repertoires in COVID-19. Across the whole study: Whether acute or convalescent, the COVID-19 samples came from the United States, Italy and Spain.

Looked up from germline, CDR1 is MGHRA and CDR2 is YSYEKL. The CDR3 runs 16 residues. After removal of 1 base from V and 5 bases from J, the junction contained 9 bases not matched to a gene. Original processing notes: Researchers report that nucleated cell counts were estimated from reference gene primer amplification. TCRdb's table, derived via immunoSEQ multiplex PCR, lists solely in-frame clones and lacks some. The DNA was the basis for D and trimming; V, J and clone size are from that table. This table has 150,000 to 200,000 clones, about 83% appearing once. This clonotype was sampled from a man in his forties who had recovered from COVID-19. This sequence joins TRBV4-1 and TRBJ2-5; 8 nucleotides agree with TRBD2. Sequencing was done on a sample of peripheral blood. For the CDR3, the DNA is TGCGCCAGCAGCCAAGTTGTTAGCGGGAACGCGGAGACCCAGTACTTC. Translating gives CASSQVVSGNAETQYF.